Below are 26 T cell receptor beta chains sequenced from a single sample in a study of T cell clonality in common variable immunodeficiency. Sequenced by immunoSEQ multiplex PCR; TCRdb stores in-frame clones only, minus some. Found here are roughly 79,000 clones, no singletons; the ten largest cover under 1%. The sample taken for sequencing was peripheral blood mononuclear cells. These receptors were collected from a person between 18 and 69 years old in good health.

This clone was observed many times. The CDR3 end is not reached by the read, which stops 3 residues before it; the germline J gene fills it in. The J gene is TRBJ1-2, the V gene TRBV20-1; D is perhaps TRBD1 (6 bases). CDR1 is DFQATT, CDR2 SNEGSKA, per germline (reference sequence). Between the trimmed V and J ends, which lost 5 bases and 6 bases, there was a span of 16 bases. The CDR3 is 13 residues long. The sequenced part of the CDR3 DNA is TGCAGTGCTCAGACAGGCTTCGGGGATGGC. Its protein product is CSAQTGFGDG. The complete CDR3 reads CSAQTGFGDGYTF.

This clone was detected many times. The CDR3 is cut off 3 residues early in the read; its end comes from the germline J gene. The rearrangement links TRBV19 to TRBJ1-1, with D maybe TRBD1 (5 bases). This CDR3 contains 14 residues. The germline V and J ends were trimmed by 6 bases and 3 bases, with 14 bases remaining between them. The germline gives CDR1 LNHDA, CDR2 SQIVND (reference sequence). The CDR3 sequence is CASSIRGGDTEAFF. Partial CDR3 DNA: TGTGCCAGTAGCATTCGGGGGGGGGACACTGAA.

This clone was counted many times. The read comes to an end 3 residues before the CDR3 does, leaving the germline J gene to fill in the end. The V and J genes are TRBV20-1 and TRBJ2-1; 16 nucleotides match TRBD2. The CDR3 spans 16 residues. The germline gives CDR1 DFQATT, CDR2 SNEGSKA (reference sequence). J was trimmed by 5 bases and V by 5 bases; bases with no gene match: 6. The CDR3 is CSASGTSGRVNNEQFF. Partial CDR3 DNA: TGCAGTGCTTCGGGGACTAGCGGGAGGGTTAACAATGAG.

At least ten counts were recorded for this clone. The read ends 3 residues before the CDR3 terminus; that terminus is restored from the germline J gene. This sequence joins TRBV12-3 or TRBV12-4 and TRBJ1-6, with 11 bases fitting TRBD1. V lost 5 bases, J lost 10 bases, and 7 bases stayed unmatched. The CDR3 contains 15 residues. The CDR3 loop reads CASSTGTGGWSPLHF. The DNA read from the CDR3 is TGTGCCAGCAGTACCGGGACAGGGGGTTGGTCACCC.

This clone has a count of ten or more. The read finishes 3 residues shy of the CDR3 end, and the germline J gene is used to complete it. This rearrangement joins TRBV3-1 (or the pseudogene TRBV3-2) to TRBJ2-5; 8 bases agree with TRBD2. CDR1 and CDR2 from the germline V gene are LGHDT and YNNKEL (reference sequence). With 4 bases clipped from V and 2 bases from J, the junction kept 15 bases outside the gene matches. This CDR3 has 18 amino acids. Incomplete CDR3 DNA: TGTGCCAGCAGCCGCCAGAGAGGGGTAGCGGGAATTCAAGAGACC. It is translated as CASSRQRGVAGIQET. The full CDR3 is CASSRQRGVAGIQETQYF.

This clone showed up many times. The read finishes 3 residues shy of the CDR3 end, and the germline J gene is used to complete it. The rearrangement uses TRBV7-2 and TRBJ2-1; maybe TRBD2 (6 bases). This CDR3 spans 13 amino acids. Trimming took off 2 bases at V and 8 bases at J, with 10 bases between the two ends. Germline CDR1 SGHTA, CDR2 FQGNSA. The sequenced CDR3 bases are TGTGCCAGCAGCTTAACCGGGGGTCATGAG. Residues: CASSLTGGHE. The full CDR3 is CASSLTGGHEQFF.

Only a few counts were recorded for this clone. The CDR3 end is not reached by the read, which stops 3 residues before it; the germline J gene fills it in. Other DNA sequences of this sample code for an identical CDR3. The chain links TRBV20-1 to TRBJ2-7; 13 bases agree with TRBD2. The CDR3 has 15 residues. Germline trimming cut 5 bases from V and 5 bases from J; bases unmatched to any gene: 9. Germline assignment: CDR1 DFQATT and CDR2 SNEGSKA (reference sequence). CDR3 DNA (partial): TGCAGTGCTCCATCAGGACTAGCGGGAGTCAACGAG. Its translation: CSAPSGLAGVNE. The complete CDR3 sequence is CSAPSGLAGVNEQYF.

This clone came up many times. The read gets to within 3 residues of the CDR3 end, and the germline J gene fills in the rest. The chain uses TRBV7-2 and TRBJ2-7, with no clear D. V shed 5 bases and J shed 2 bases, with 4 bases lying between them. Germline assignment: CDR1 SGHTA and CDR2 FQGNSA. This CDR3 is 11 amino acids long. CDR3 region: CASSATYEQYF. The sequenced CDR3 bases are TGTGCCAGCAGCGCGACCTACGAG.

To note about this clone: The read falls 3 residues short of the CDR3 end, and the missing part is taken from the germline J gene. The V gene is TRBV5-4, the J gene TRBJ2-7, with D unclear. Trimming stripped 4 bases from V and 2 bases from J, with 16 bases between. The CDR3 runs to 15 residues. Germline V CDR1 and CDR2: SGHNT, YYREEE (reference sequence). CDR3 in amino acids: CASSPGLSQAYEQYF. The CDR3 bases that were read are TGTGCCAGCAGCCCCGGTCTATCTCAGGCCTACGAG. Full variable domain (outside the CDR3, taken from reference TRBV5-4 and TRBJ2-7): ETGVTQSPTHLIKTRGQQVTLRCSSQSGHNTVSWYQQALGQGPQFIFQYYREEENGRGNFPPRFSGLQFPNYSSELNVNALELDDSALYLCASSPGLSQAYEQYFGPGTRLTVT.

Many counts were recorded for this clone. The read comes to an end 3 residues before the CDR3 does, leaving the germline J gene to fill in the end. The J gene is TRBJ2-2, the V gene TRBV10-3; D possibly corresponds to TRBD1 (6 bases). The V and J ends lost 5 bases and 4 bases respectively, with 14 bases between them. Germline lookup yields CDR1 ENHRY and CDR2 SYGVKD. The CDR3 consists of 15 residues. This CDR3 reads CAISRIGQITGELFF. The covered CDR3 bases are TGTGCCATCAGTCGGATCGGACAGATCACCGGGGAG.

At least ten counts were recorded for this clone. Sequence at one end of the junction differs from germline and may be a read error. Sequencing ends 3 residues short of the CDR3 end; the germline J gene provides the rest. The J gene is TRBJ2-6, the V gene TRBV7-3, with D possibly being TRBD1 (5 bases). Germline assignment: CDR1 SGHTA and CDR2 FQGTGA. This CDR3 region has 15 residues. The CDR3 sequence is CASSRQPSGTNVLTF. The CDR3 bases that were read are TGTGCCAGCAGCCGACAGCCATCTGGGACCAACGTC.

This clone was counted at least ten times. The read falls 3 residues short of the CDR3 end, and the missing part is taken from the germline J gene. The rearrangement joins TRBV20-1 to TRBJ2-2, with 7 bases matching TRBD1. Germline CDR1 reads DFQATT; CDR2 reads SNEGSKA (reference sequence). The CDR3 is 15 residues long. With 7 bases clipped from V and 5 bases from J, the junction kept 13 bases outside the gene matches. CDR3 loop: CSVRGQWGQTGELFF. The sequenced part of the CDR3 DNA is TGCAGTGTAAGGGGGCAGTGGGGCCAAACCGGGGAG.

The sample holds many counts of this clone. CDR3 bases read: TGTGCCAGTAGTCCTCGCGGGAGCAATGAG. It translates to CASSPRGSNE. The full CDR3 protein reads CASSPRGSNEQFF. The chain couples TRBV19 to TRBJ2-1; 7 bases are a match to TRBD2. Sequencing ends 3 residues short of the CDR3 end; the germline J gene provides the rest. The CDR3 is 13 amino acids. Germline V gives CDR1 LNHDA, CDR2 SQIVND (reference sequence). Trimming cost V 5 bases and J 6 bases; bases outside gene matches: 4.

This clone has at least ten counts. Read sequence stops 3 residues before the CDR3 end, and the germline J gene provides the missing end. The chain has TRBV2 and TRBJ1-1; 7 bases fit TRBD1. This CDR3 has 15 residues. CDR1 and CDR2 from the germline V gene are SNHLY and FYNNEI. V lost 9 bases, J lost 0 bases, and 10 bases stayed unmatched. The CDR3 protein is CASTIEGGLNTEAFF. CDR3 DNA, as far as it was read: TGTGCCAGTACTATCGAAGGGGGCCTGAACACTGAA.

This clone was found many times. The read halts 3 residues ahead of the CDR3 end, with the missing end drawn from the germline J gene. V usage is TRBV19 and J usage is TRBJ1-1, with a possible D match to TRBD1 (5 bases). Trimming stripped 5 bases from V and 0 bases from J, with 13 bases between. The germline gives CDR1 LNHDA, CDR2 SQIVND (reference sequence). This CDR3 spans 15 amino acids. The part of the CDR3 DNA that was read is TGTGCCAGTAGTGCGACAGTAACTATGAACACTGAA. Translated: CASSATVTMNTE. The entire CDR3 reads CASSATVTMNTEAFF.

The table lists this clone with many counts. The covered CDR3 bases are TGTGCCAGTAGTACCCTAGGACTAGCTTGGAACGAG. As protein: CASSTLGLAWNE. The whole CDR3 reads CASSTLGLAWNEQYF. The chain recombines TRBV19 with TRBJ2-7, with TRBD2 matching 8 bases. With the read ending 3 residues before the CDR3 end, the germline J gene is used to fill in that end. Germline-derived CDR1 and CDR2 are LNHDA and SQIVND (reference sequence). This CDR3 contains 15 residues. V lost 4 bases, J lost 5 bases, and 10 bases stayed unmatched.

The CDR3 here is CASSGGGQGNEQFF. CDR3 DNA, as far as it was read: TGTGCCAGCAGCGGGGGCGGACAGGGAAATGAG. The chain joins TRBV11-3 to TRBJ2-1; the match to TRBD1 covers 8 bases. The read terminates 3 residues before the CDR3 end, so the remaining end is supplied by the germline J gene. V shed 5 bases and J 7 bases; nucleotides not matched to a gene: 7. This CDR3 region has 14 residues. Germline lookup yields CDR1 SGHNT and CDR2 YENEEA. The full variable domain, its missing parts supplied by reference TRBV11-3 and TRBJ2-1, is EAGVVQSPRYKIIEKKQPVAFWCNPISGHNTLYWYLQNLGQGPELLIRYENEEAVDDSQLPKDRFSAERLKGVDSTLKIQPAELGDSAVYLCASSGGGQGNEQFFGPGTRLTVL.

The covered CDR3 bases are TGCGCCAGCACCATGACAGGGGAGGAGACC. Translated, it gives CASTMTGEET. The whole CDR3 sequence reads CASTMTGEETQYF. This chain links TRBV5-1 with TRBJ2-5, with 8 bases lining up with TRBD1. Read sequence stops 3 residues before the CDR3 end, and the germline J gene provides the missing end. The CDR3 has 13 amino acids. The ends lost 6 bases at V and 5 bases at J; junction bases unmatched: 6. The germline CDR1 and CDR2 sequences are SGHRS and YFSETQ.

This clone occurred many times. The read ends 3 residues early relative to the CDR3; the germline J gene fills the gap. The V gene is TRBV20-1, the J gene TRBJ2-6; D is uncertain. With 5 bases removed from V and 0 bases from J, the gap between germline ends came to 14 bases. The germline CDR1 and CDR2 sequences are DFQATT and SNEGSKA (reference sequence). The CDR3 contains 16 residues. CDR3 bases read: TGCAGTGCTCCGTCCAGGCGACGCTCTGGGGCCAACGTC. It yields the protein CSAPSRRRSGANV. The whole CDR3 protein is CSAPSRRRSGANVLTF.

There are many counts of this clone. The read gets to within 3 residues of the CDR3 end, and the germline J gene fills in the rest. V gene TRBV20-1 combines with J gene TRBJ2-2; 9 bases are shared with TRBD1. Losses at the gene ends were 1 base for V and 6 bases for J; bases not matched to a gene: 21. CDR3 size: 20 residues. Germline CDR1 and CDR2: DFQATT and SNEGSKA (reference sequence). CDR3 sequence: CSARVNSIQQGARIAGELFF. CDR3 DNA (partial): TGCAGTGCTAGAGTAAATTCGATTCAACAGGGGGCCAGGATAGCCGGGGAG.

In its sample, this clone was seen many times. The read ends 3 residues before the CDR3 terminus; that terminus is restored from the germline J gene. This chain joins TRBV5-4 and TRBJ2-1; a weak D match, TRBD1 (5 bases). The CDR3 totals 13 residues. V was clipped by 3 bases and J by 4 bases, with 8 bases between them. Germline V gene data show CDR1 as SGHNT and CDR2 as YYREEE (reference sequence). The CDR3 DNA, read in part, is TGTGCCAGCAGCTGGGGCGAGTACAATGAG. Its translation is CASSWGEYNE. The CDR3 as a whole reads CASSWGEYNEQFF.

This clone has ten or more counts. The read comes to an end 3 residues before the CDR3 does, leaving the germline J gene to fill in the end. The rearrangement uses TRBV5-5 and TRBJ1-4; D gene ambiguous. The V end was cut by 1 base, the J end by 7 bases, with 5 bases between. The CDR3 runs to 12 residues. Germline V CDR1 and CDR2: SGHKS, YYEKEE (reference sequence). The part of the CDR3 DNA that was read is TGTGCCAGCAGCTTGAAGGCTGAAAAA. Translating it yields CASSLKAEK. The CDR3 reads in full as CASSLKAEKLFF. The full variable domain, with the rest looked up from reference TRBV5-5 and TRBJ1-4, is DAGVTQSPTHLIKTRGQQVTLRCSPISGHKSVSWYQQVLGQGPQFIFQYYEKEERGRGNFPDRFSARQFPNYSSELNVNALLLGDSALYLCASSLKAEKLFFGSGTQLSVL.

This clone was found many times. Read data end 3 residues before the CDR3 end; the end is taken from the germline J gene. The chain combines TRBV30 with TRBJ1-1, with D possibly matching TRBD1 (5 bases). CDR3 size: 14 residues. The V gene's germline CDR1 is GTSNPN and CDR2 SVGIG (reference sequence). CDR3 in amino acids: CAWSVVGGRGEAFF. The DNA read from the CDR3 is TGTGCCTGGAGTGTAGTCGGTGGGAGGGGAGAA.

This clone occurred many times. The read terminates 3 residues ahead of where the CDR3 ends, so the germline J gene completes it. This sequence joins TRBV5-1 and TRBJ1-5, with TRBD1 matching over 8 bases. The J segment lost 4 bases and the V segment lost 2 bases, leaving 5 bases of the junction unmatched. Germline CDR1 reads SGHRS; CDR2 reads YFSETQ. The CDR3 length is 15 residues. CDR3 protein: CASSFLGQANQPQHF. The DNA read from the CDR3 is TGCGCCAGCAGCTTTTTGGGACAGGCAAATCAGCCC.

At least ten counts were recorded for this clone. The read ends 3 residues shy of where the CDR3 ends; the end is completed using the germline J gene. The chain carries TRBV20-1 and TRBJ2-6; D is uncertain. This CDR3 contains 15 residues. CDR1 is DFQATT, CDR2 SNEGSKA, per germline (reference sequence). V lost 0 bases to trimming and J lost 5 bases, with 11 bases between them. The sequenced part of the CDR3 DNA is TGCAGTGCTAGAGATTTAATGACAAGGGCCAACGTC. This translates into CSARDLMTRANV. The whole CDR3 sequence is CSARDLMTRANVLTF.

Ten or more counts support this clone. The CDR3 extends 3 residues past the end of the read, so its final part is completed from the germline J gene. The V and J genes are TRBV6-2 or TRBV6-3 and TRBJ2-1; the D gene is possibly TRBD1 (6 bases). The V gene's germline CDR1 is MNHEY and CDR2 SVGEGT. CDR3 length: 17 amino acids. With 6 bases removed from V and 3 bases from J, the gap between germline ends came to 21 bases. The CDR3 here is CASRSPNPGQLYNEQFF. CDR3 DNA (partial): TGTGCCAGCAGATCCCCCAATCCGGGACAACTCTACAATGAG.